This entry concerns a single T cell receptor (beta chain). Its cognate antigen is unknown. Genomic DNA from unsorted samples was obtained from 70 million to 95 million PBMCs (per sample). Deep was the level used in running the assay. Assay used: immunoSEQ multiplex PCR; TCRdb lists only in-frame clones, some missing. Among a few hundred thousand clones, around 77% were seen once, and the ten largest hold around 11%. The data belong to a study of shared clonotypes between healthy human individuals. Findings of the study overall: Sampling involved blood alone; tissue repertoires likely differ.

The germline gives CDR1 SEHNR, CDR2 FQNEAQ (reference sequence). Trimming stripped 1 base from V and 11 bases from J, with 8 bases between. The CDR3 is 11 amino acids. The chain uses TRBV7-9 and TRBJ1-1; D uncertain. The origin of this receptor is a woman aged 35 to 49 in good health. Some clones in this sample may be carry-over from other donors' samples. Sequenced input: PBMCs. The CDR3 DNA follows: TGTGCCAGCAGCTTAGAAGGGAAGGCTTTCTTT. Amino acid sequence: CASSLEGKAFF.